Listed below are T cell receptor beta chains from one sample, sequenced in a study of T cell repertoires in cytomegalovirus infection. No antigens are known for them. Each CDR3 protein gets one entry after TCRdb re-called the reads with MiXCR. The sample holds around 770,000 distinct CDR3 sequences, approximately 32% seen once. Sequencing was performed on cultured CD8+ T cells from PBMCs, taken from culture after CMV antigen stimulation. The source is a human donor in good health (CMV status not recorded). Some clones in this sample may be carry-over from other donors' samples. Both conserved end residues are part of each CDR3. D genes are given only for firm matches. Some rows have no size entry. The others give once, few or many, or a class for an expanded clone.

clone size	V gene	D gene	J gene	CDR3 protein	CDR3 DNA
NA	TRBV6-2/TRBV6-3	NA	TRBJ1-5	CASSSEGYQPQHF	TGTGCCAGCAGTTCAGAGGGATACCAGCCCCAGCATTTT
few	TRBV9	NA	TRBJ2-3	CASSVFGGVGDTQYF	TGTGCCAGCAGCGTATTTGGAGGGGTGGGAGATACGCAGTATTTT
many	TRBV12-3/TRBV12-4	NA	TRBJ2-6	CASRRSRDTSRANVLTF	TGTGCCAGCAGGCGATCCCGGGACACCAGCAGGGCCAACGTCCTGACTTTC
NA	TRBV6-5	NA	TRBJ1-1	CASSYSKVGTEAFF	TGTGCCAGCAGTTACTCGAAGGTGGGCACTGAAGCTTTCTTT
NA	TRBV3-1	NA	TRBJ2-7	CASSPDGISYEQYF	TGTGCCAGCAGCCCGGACGGAATCTCCTACGAGCAGTACTTC
few	TRBV19	NA	TRBJ1-1	CASRDPNTEAFF	TGTGCCAGTAGGGATCCGAACACTGAAGCTTTCTTT
few	TRBV4-1	NA	TRBJ2-2	CASSQDIGPGANTGELFF	TGCGCCAGCAGCCAAGATATAGGTCCAGGCGCCAACACCGGGGAGCTGTTTTTT
many	TRBV7-9	NA	TRBJ1-2	CASSSYRNGYTF	TGTGCCAGCAGCTCTTACAGGAACGGCTACACCTTC
NA	TRBV7-6	NA	TRBJ2-3	CASSLARDGVLRSARTDTQYF	TGTGCCAGCAGCTTAGCGCGAGACGGGGTGCTACGCAGTGCTAGGACAGATACGCAGTATTTT
NA	TRBV6-1	NA	TRBJ2-4	CASSGTGIVQYF	TGTGCCAGCAGTGGGACGGGCATAGTTCAGTACTTC
many	TRBV12-3/TRBV12-4	TRBD1	TRBJ2-2	CASSFLLSGTGWGGRNTGELFF	TGTGCCAGCAGTTTCCTCCTATCCGGGACAGGGTGGGGGGGGAGAAACACCGGGGAGCTGTTTTTT
NA	TRBV27	TRBD2	TRBJ2-7	CASSPGTSGGSYEQYF	TGTGCCAGCAGCCCAGGGACTAGCGGGGGGTCGTACGAGCAGTACTTC
few	TRBV7-9	TRBD1	TRBJ1-1	CATDRGLMNTEAFF	TGTGCCACCGACAGGGGGCTTATGAACACTGAAGCTTTCTTT
few	TRBV12-3/TRBV12-4	NA	TRBJ1-6	CASTRLLTNSPLHF	TGTGCCAGCACCCGACTATTAACTAATTCACCCCTCCACTTT
few	TRBV2	NA	TRBJ2-1	CASSDIRLGGNEQFF	TGTGCCAGCAGTGACATAAGACTAGGTGGAAATGAGCAGTTCTTC
few	TRBV12-3/TRBV12-4	NA	TRBJ2-5	CASSHPHETQYF	TGTGCCAGCAGTCATCCCCACGAGACCCAGTACTTC
NA	TRBV15	NA	TRBJ1-5	CATSRDAQYNQPQHF	TGTGCCACCAGCAGAGATGCACAGTACAATCAGCCCCAGCATTTT
few	TRBV6-5	NA	TRBJ2-1	CASSYAWGDVYNEQFF	TGTGCCAGCAGTTACGCCTGGGGGGACGTATACAATGAGCAGTTCTTC
few	TRBV7-9	TRBD1	TRBJ1-2	CASSHRTGKGYGYTF	TGTGCCAGCAGCCACCGGACAGGGAAGGGCTATGGCTACACCTTC
NA	TRBV28	NA	TRBJ1-1	CASSLKITGTEAFF	TGTGCCAGCAGTTTAAAGATAACAGGGACTGAAGCTTTCTTT
many	TRBV7-9	NA	TRBJ1-1	CASSLSGAEAFF	TGTGCCAGCAGCTTATCGGGGGCTGAAGCTTTCTTT
NA	TRBV4-2	NA	TRBJ1-1	CASSQDRTGVNDEAFF	TGTGCCAGCAGCCAAGACAGGACGGGGGTTAATGATGAAGCTTTCTTT
few	TRBV6-5	NA	TRBJ1-5	CASSYSSGYQPQHF	TGTGCCAGCAGTTACTCGAGTGGGTATCAGCCCCAGCATTTT
many	TRBV7-6	NA	TRBJ2-5	CASSLVRQGGQETQYF	TGTGCCAGCAGCTTAGTGCGGCAGGGGGGACAAGAGACCCAGTACTTC
few	TRBV2	TRBD1	TRBJ1-2	CANVGQAEVGYTF	TGTGCCAACGTAGGACAGGCCGAGGTTGGCTACACCTTC
NA	TRBV27	NA	TRBJ2-1	CASKGMSDEQFF	TGTGCCAGCAAAGGGATGAGCGATGAGCAGTTCTTC
few	TRBV3-1	TRBD2	TRBJ2-1	CASSQDPPGRKRGIYNEQFF	TGTGCCAGCAGCCAAGATCCCCCAGGGAGGAAGCGGGGGATCTACAATGAGCAGTTCTTC
NA	TRBV13	NA	TRBJ2-2	CASSLGRTNTGELFF	TGTGCCAGCAGCTTGGGACGGACGAACACCGGGGAGCTGTTTTTT
few	TRBV12-3/TRBV12-4	TRBD2	TRBJ2-5	CASTSGSGGLETQYF	TGTGCCAGCACCTCGGGGAGCGGGGGACTGGAGACCCAGTACTTC
NA	TRBV6-1	TRBD1	TRBJ2-5	CASSEATGGSISMETQYF	TGTGCCAGCAGTGAAGCCACAGGGGGGTCTATTTCTATGGAGACCCAGTACTTC
NA	TRBV29-1	TRBD2	TRBJ2-5	CSVEVPGLAGQETQYF	TGCAGCGTTGAAGTCCCGGGACTAGCGGGGCAAGAGACCCAGTACTTC
few	TRBV15	TRBD1	TRBJ1-1	CATSRVRGRNTEAFF	TGTGCCACCAGCAGAGTGAGGGGGCGTAACACTGAAGCTTTCTTT
NA	TRBV25-1	NA	TRBJ2-3	CASSERWRDTQYF	TGTGCCAGCAGTGAAAGGTGGAGAGATACGCAGTATTTT
few	TRBV7-6	NA	TRBJ2-3	CASSPSLGGAADTQYF	TGTGCCAGCAGCCCTAGTTTGGGGGGGGCTGCAGATACGCAGTATTTT
NA	TRBV13	NA	TRBJ2-1	CASSLFGVDEQFF	TGTGCCAGCAGCTTATTCGGCGTCGATGAGCAGTTCTTC
few	TRBV6-1	TRBD1	TRBJ1-1	CASGGTVSTEAFF	TGTGCCAGTGGTGGGACAGTATCGACTGAAGCTTTCTTT
few	TRBV19	NA	TRBJ2-2	CASSFDGVGGELFF	TGTGCCAGTAGTTTCGACGGGGTTGGCGGGGAGCTGTTTTTT
few	TRBV7-9	TRBD1	TRBJ2-1	CASSWGNRGSYNEQFF	TGTGCCAGCAGCTGGGGTAACAGGGGCTCCTACAATGAGCAGTTCTTC
NA	TRBV12-3/TRBV12-4	NA	TRBJ2-3	CASRGGLPGDTQYF	TGTGCCAGCAGAGGAGGACTGCCTGGAGATACGCAGTATTTT
NA	TRBV5-1	NA	TRBJ2-1	CASTLTGEPYNEQFF	TGCGCCAGCACCCTTACGGGAGAACCGTACAATGAGCAGTTCTTC
many	TRBV7-6	NA	TRBJ2-2	CASSSSGELFF	TGTGCCAGCAGCTCGTCCGGGGAGCTGTTTTTT
few	TRBV19	NA	TRBJ1-1	CASSIRYLRVRNTEAFF	TGTGCCAGTAGTATTAGGTATCTTAGGGTTCGGAACACTGAAGCTTTCTTT
NA	TRBV4-3	TRBD1	TRBJ1-2	CASSGPGQGRYGYTF	TGCGCCAGCAGCGGACCGGGACAGGGGCGCTATGGCTACACCTTC
few	TRBV7-6	NA	TRBJ2-5	CASSSIQGLLQETQYF	TGTGCCAGCAGCTCTATACAGGGACTACTCCAAGAGACCCAGTACTTC
NA	TRBV12-3/TRBV12-4	NA	TRBJ2-2	CASSPRGYDPTGELFF	TGTGCCAGCAGCCCTCGGGGGTATGACCCAACCGGGGAGCTGTTTTTT
few	TRBV6-5	NA	TRBJ1-1	CASSYFKNTEAFF	TGTGCCAGCAGTTACTTCAAGAACACTGAAGCTTTCTTT
NA	TRBV11-3	TRBD2	TRBJ2-1	CASSVASWGRGGLSEQFF	TGTGCCAGCAGCGTAGCGTCCTGGGGGCGGGGGGGCCTTAGCGAGCAGTTCTTC
once	TRBV6-5	NA	TRBJ2-1	CASTDGDYNEQFF	TGTGCCAGCACCGATGGGGACTACAATGAGCAGTTCTTC
NA	TRBV6-5	NA	TRBJ2-1	CASSYWGQGSKQFF	TGTGCCAGCAGTTACTGGGGCCAGGGAAGTAAGCAGTTCTTC
NA	TRBV7-9	NA	TRBJ2-1	CASSLGWGPDEQFF	TGTGCCAGCAGCTTAGGGTGGGGGCCCGATGAGCAGTTCTTC
NA	TRBV6-5	NA	TRBJ2-3	CASITDTQYF	TGTGCCAGCATAACAGATACGCAGTATTTT
few	TRBV28	NA	TRBJ2-1	CASSFQTGSSYNEQFF	TGTGCCAGCAGTTTTCAAACGGGGAGCTCCTACAATGAGCAGTTCTTC
few	TRBV2	TRBD2	TRBJ2-1	CASILGTSRSNEQFF	TGTGCCAGTATCTTGGGGACTAGTCGAAGCAATGAGCAGTTCTTC
NA	TRBV28	TRBD1	TRBJ2-1	CASRPTGQDNEQFF	TGTGCCAGCAGACCAACCGGACAGGACAATGAGCAGTTCTTC
many	TRBV7-2	TRBD1	TRBJ2-2	CASSSTGANTGELFF	TGTGCCAGCAGTTCGACAGGGGCGAACACCGGGGAGCTGTTTTTT
few	TRBV7-9	NA	TRBJ2-3	CASSSIFDLGVNYTQYF	TGTGCCAGCAGCTCCATTTTTGACTTGGGGGTTAACTATACGCAGTATTTT